The 4 T cell receptor beta chains given below trace back to one sample, sequenced in a study of blood T cell repertoires in COVID-19 (TCRdb year 2020). The library came from the immunoSEQ multiplex PCR assay. In its TCRdb copy, this immuneACCESS table keeps in-frame sequences only and misses some clones. Where compared with another copy, unresolved V genes explain less than half of these, and the others have no known cause. This sample holds some 100,000 clones; about 89% were observed only once. The ten largest clones take up 10% of the sample. Sequenced: peripheral blood. These receptors were obtained from a man aged 50 or older with acute or convalescent COVID-19.

The chain has TRBV5-4 and TRBJ1-2, with TRBD1 as a possible D gene (6 bases). This CDR3 region has 13 residues. Germline-derived CDR1 and CDR2 are SGHNT and YYREEE (reference sequence). Trimming took 7 bases from V and 6 from J, leaving 16 bases between them. CDR3 region: CASLGGADDGYTF. DNA of the CDR3: TGTGCCAGCTTGGGGGGGGCTGACGATGGCTACACCTTC.

This chain links TRBV18 with TRBJ2-3; TRBD1 matches at 8 bases. The V and J ends lost 8 bases and 2 bases, in that order; junction bases with no gene match: 9. The germline CDR1 and CDR2 sequences are KGHSH and LQKENI. The CDR3 loop spans 15 amino acids. The CDR3 here is CASRTTGQDTDTQYF. The CDR3 DNA is TGTGCCAGCCGGACCACGGGACAGGACACAGATACGCAGTATTTT.

This clone was seen a single time. The chain links TRBV18 to TRBJ1-3; tentative D call: TRBD1 (6 bases). Germline loops: CDR1 KGHSH, CDR2 LQKENI. The CDR3 is 16 residues long. Trimming stripped 0 bases from V and 0 bases from J, with 9 bases between. In DNA form, the CDR3 reads TGTGCCAGCTCACCACCCGGGACAACCTCTGGAAACACCATATATTTT. This encodes CASSPPGTTSGNTIYF.

The chain links TRBV7-8 to TRBJ1-5, with 7 bases aligning to TRBD1. V lost 2 bases, J lost 5 bases, and 6 bases stayed unmatched. The CDR3 runs to 15 residues. Per the germline V gene, CDR1 is SGHVS and CDR2 is FQNEAQ. CDR3 sequence reads: CASSLHRGTDQPQHF. The CDR3 DNA reads as TGTGCCAGCAGCTTACACAGGGGCACCGATCAGCCCCAGCATTTT.